The TCR beta chain under discussion was sequenced for a study of PD-L1 blockade in urothelial cancer. Across the study: Twenty-five out of 29 patients were men whose urothelial cancer was bladder-origin.

Sample time point: peripheral blood 6 weeks after treatment start. Libraries were prepared by immunoSEQ multiplex PCR; TCRdb keeps only in-frame clonotypes and omits some of them. The top ten clones hold about 11% of a sample with under 25,000 clones, about 90% of them seen once. CDR1 and CDR2 (germline): SEHNR, FQNEAQ (reference sequence). V trimming: 3 bases; J trimming: 7 bases; junction bases outside the gene matches: 5. The CDR3 contains 14 residues. The TCR sequence derives from a woman aged 55-69 years with urothelial cancer. The V gene is TRBV7-9, the J gene TRBJ2-1, with 8 bases matching TRBD2. The sequencing used PBMCs, collected around atezolizumab (anti-PD-L1) treatment. In DNA form, the CDR3 reads TGTGCCAGCAGCTTGCCGGGACTAGGTAATGAGCAGTTCTTC. This translates into CASSLPGLGNEQFF. The full variable domain, rest sourced from reference TRBV7-9 and TRBJ2-1, is DTGVSQNPRHKITKRGQNVTFRCDPISEHNRLYWYRQTLGQGPEFLTYFQNEAQLEKSRLLSDRFSAERPKGSFSTLEIQRTEQGDSAMYLCASSLPGLGNEQFFGPGTRLTVL.